The 24 T cell receptor beta chains in this list originate from one sample, sequenced in a study of CD8 T cells in ankylosing spondylitis. TCRdb fed the 5' RACE reads into MiXCR, producing one record per CDR3 protein. The sample has 25,000 to 35,000 distinct CDR3 sequences, 14% seen once. Sequenced sample: blood. The receptors derive from a male donor with ankylosing spondylitis or in good health (not recorded which).

In nucleotides, the CDR3 is TGTGCCAGCAGAGAAACGGGGGAGGGCAATGAGCAGTTCTTC. Translating it yields CASRETGEGNEQFF. V and J are TRBV5-6 and TRBJ2-1; 7 bases align to TRBD2. CDR1 is SGHDT and CDR2 is YYEEEE in the germline V gene. The CDR3 consists of 14 residues. With 5 bases clipped from V and 6 bases from J, the junction kept 8 bases outside the gene matches. Looking up the rest from reference TRBV5-6 and TRBJ2-1 gives the full variable domain: DAGVTQSPTHLIKTRGQQVTLRCSPKSGHDTVSWYQQALGQGPQFIFQYYEEEERQRGNFPDRFSGHQFPNYSSELNVNALLLGDSALYLCASRETGEGNEQFFGPGTRLTVL.

This clonotype was observed a few times. V usage is TRBV7-9 and J usage is TRBJ2-3, with D unresolved. This CDR3 spans 14 amino acids. Germline CDR1 is SEHNR and CDR2 is FQNEAQ (reference sequence). V was clipped by 1 base and J by 3 bases, with 8 bases between them. The CDR3 sequence is CASSLEAQTDTQYF. The CDR3 nucleotides are TGTGCCAGCAGCTTAGAAGCGCAGACAGATACGCAGTATTTT.

V usage is TRBV7-9 and J usage is TRBJ2-2; perhaps TRBD1 as D (5 bases). Germline V gene sequence: CDR1 SEHNR, CDR2 FQNEAQ (reference sequence). This CDR3 spans 12 amino acids. V was pared by 5 bases and J by 6 bases, with 7 bases between. CDR3 sequence (DNA): TGTGCCAGCAGCCTCAGGGCCGGGGAGCTGTTTTTT. Translated, it gives CASSLRAGELFF.

The chain carries TRBV7-2 and TRBJ1-4; D is unresolved. The CDR3 is made up of 13 amino acids. Trimming removed 6 bases from V and 7 bases from J, with 12 bases in between. CDR1 and CDR2 from the germline V gene are SGHTA and FQGNSA. The CDR3 loop reads CASRLISTEKLFF. The CDR3 nucleotides read TGTGCCAGCAGATTGATATCCACTGAAAAACTGTTTTTT.

V gene TRBV9 combines with J gene TRBJ2-3, with 8 bases identical to TRBD2. This CDR3 has 17 amino acids. The germline V gene encodes CDR1 SGDLS and CDR2 YYNGEE. Unmatched junction bases numbered 9, after V lost 0 bases and J lost 3 bases. The CDR3 sequence is CASSVATSGNPTDTQYF. In DNA, the CDR3 is TGTGCCAGCAGCGTAGCTACTAGCGGCAACCCGACAGATACGCAGTATTTT.

This clonotype was seen many times. The J gene is TRBJ2-3, the V gene TRBV27; weak D call: TRBD2 (6 bases). This CDR3 spans 16 amino acids. The germline gives CDR1 MNHEY, CDR2 SMNVEV (reference sequence). The V end lost 5 bases, the J end lost 0 bases, and 15 bases lay between the germline ends. CDR3 protein: CASSQNSGPSTDTQYF. DNA of the CDR3: TGTGCCAGCAGTCAGAACAGCGGGCCTAGCACAGATACGCAGTATTTT.

The chain uses TRBV12-3 or TRBV12-4 and TRBJ2-1; D may be TRBD1 (6 bases). The CDR3 covers 15 residues. The V end was cut by 6 bases, the J end by 3 bases, with 15 bases between. The CDR3 region is CASRTGRTVYNEQFF. CDR3 in DNA: TGTGCCAGCAGGACGGGAAGGACAGTCTACAATGAGCAGTTCTTC.

This clonotype has just a few counts. The rearrangement links TRBV28 to TRBJ2-2; 10 positions agree with TRBD2. After removal of 4 bases from V and 2 bases from J, the junction contained 13 bases not matched to a gene. Germline lookup yields CDR1 MDHEN and CDR2 SYDVKM. The CDR3 contains 19 residues. DNA of the CDR3: TGTGCCAGCAGTTCCCCCCTGCTTGGACTAGCGGTTAACACCGGGGAGCTGTTTTTT. Its protein product is CASSSPLLGLAVNTGELFF.

The J gene is TRBJ2-1, the V gene TRBV6-2 or TRBV6-3; the match to TRBD2 covers 7 bases. The CDR3 sequence is 13 residues long. Germline-derived CDR1 and CDR2 are MNHEY and SVGEGT. V lost 7 bases, J lost 4 bases, and 4 bases stayed unmatched. CDR3 sequence: CASNPGGYNEQFF. CDR3 in DNA: TGTGCCAGCAACCCGGGGGGTTACAATGAGCAGTTCTTC.

In its sample, this clonotype was seen a few times. V gene TRBV4-3 combines with J gene TRBJ2-2, with D uncertain. This CDR3 comprises 15 residues. V lost 1 base and J 4 bases, leaving 10 bases between the germline ends. Germline V lookup: CDR1 LGHNA, CDR2 YSLEER. The CDR3, as DNA: TGCGCCAGCAGCCAAGGGGCTAAATCCACCGGGGAGCTGTTTTTT. This sequence encodes CASSQGAKSTGELFF.

This clonotype was seen a few times. This chain joins TRBV30 and TRBJ1-5, with 8 bases that match TRBD1. The ends lost 3 bases at V and 5 bases at J; junction bases unmatched: 9. The CDR3 covers 15 residues. CDR1 is GTSNPN and CDR2 is SVGIG in the germline V gene (reference sequence). This CDR3 is CAWRQGARGDQPQHF. CDR3 DNA: TGTGCCTGGAGGCAGGGGGCAAGAGGGGATCAGCCCCAGCATTTT.

The V gene is TRBV28, the J gene TRBJ2-7, with 9 bases that match TRBD1. J gave up 5 bases and V 5 bases, and 13 bases lay outside the gene matches. The germline gives CDR1 MDHEN, CDR2 SYDVKM. The CDR3 consists of 16 residues. CDR3 in amino acids: CASSPGRTGVLHEQYF. DNA for the CDR3: TGTGCCAGCAGTCCCGGCAGGACAGGGGTTCTCCACGAGCAGTACTTC. Full variable domain (rest looked up from reference TRBV28 and TRBJ2-7): DVKVTQSSRYLVKRTGEKVFLECVQDMDHENMFWYRQDPGLGLRLIYFSYDVKMKEKGDIPEGYSVSREKKERFSLILESASTNQTSMYLCASSPGRTGVLHEQYFGPGTRLTVT.

The chain couples TRBV7-9 to TRBJ2-1; D tentatively reads TRBD1 or TRBD2 (5 bases each). Trimming pared 1 base from V and 8 bases from J, leaving 15 bases between. The CDR3 covers 15 residues. Germline loops: CDR1 SEHNR, CDR2 FQNEAQ (reference sequence). CDR3 in amino acids: CASSLGDRDSDEQFF. The CDR3 nucleotides read TGTGCCAGCAGCTTAGGGGACCGCGATTCCGATGAGCAGTTCTTC.

The chain employs TRBV25-1 and TRBJ2-2; 7 bases agree with TRBD1. The CDR3 extends over 14 amino acids. The J segment lost 6 bases and the V segment lost 3 bases, leaving 4 bases of the junction unmatched. The germline CDR1 and CDR2 sequences are MGHDK and SYGVNS. CDR3 bases: TGTGCCAGCAGTGAGACAGGGTTAGCCGGGGAGCTGTTTTTT. Its translation is CASSETGLAGELFF.

This clonotype has only a few counts. The chain links TRBV24-1 to TRBJ2-1; tentative D call: TRBD1 (6 bases). V was shortened by 1 base and J by 6 bases, with 9 bases between the two germline ends. Germline V lookup: CDR1 KGHDR, CDR2 SFDVKD. The length of the CDR3 is 14 residues. The DNA for the CDR3 is TGTGCCACCAGTGATTTTGGGACACCCAATGAGCAGTTCTTC. Amino acid sequence: CATSDFGTPNEQFF.

The chain is built from TRBV6-5 and TRBJ2-5; D may be TRBD2 (5 bases). CDR1 and CDR2 (germline): MNHEY, SVGAGI. The V and J ends lost 8 bases and 5 bases respectively, with 21 bases between them. The CDR3 covers 15 residues. The CDR3 sequence is CASGPSGVSAETQYF. The CDR3 bases are TGTGCCAGCGGCCCGTCCGGGGTATCCGCCGAGACCCAGTACTTC.

V is TRBV12-3 or TRBV12-4 and J is TRBJ2-3, with 13 positions matching TRBD2. With V trimmed by 6 bases and J by 2 bases, 2 bases remained unmatched. The CDR3 totals 15 residues. The CDR3, as DNA: TGTGCCAGCAGGACTAGCGGGGGGTCCACAGATACGCAGTATTTT. Translated, it gives CASRTSGGSTDTQYF.

The chain combines TRBV4-1 with TRBJ2-2; TRBD1 aligns across 8 bases. In germline, CDR1 is MGHRA, CDR2 YSYEKL. This CDR3 contains 15 residues. With V trimmed by 3 bases and J by 5 bases, 5 bases remained unmatched. CDR3 sequence: CASSQPWTGTGELFF. CDR3 DNA sequence: TGCGCCAGCAGCCAGCCCTGGACAGGGACCGGGGAGCTGTTTTTT.

This rearrangement joins TRBV5-1 to TRBJ2-3; 9 bases are a match to TRBD1. Trimming removed 4 bases from V and 2 bases from J; junction bases left unmatched: 5. CDR3 length: 15 residues. Germline CDR1 and CDR2: SGHRS and YFSETQ. This chain's CDR3 is CASSGGQGLTDTQYF. CDR3 coding DNA: TGCGCCAGCAGCGGGGGACAGGGCCTCACAGATACGCAGTATTTT.

The V gene is TRBV5-1, the J gene TRBJ2-3; TRBD2 aligns across 11 bases. Germline values: CDR1 SGHRS, CDR2 YFSETQ. CDR3 length equals 19 residues. V trimming: 0 bases; J trimming: 2 bases; junction bases outside the gene matches: 11. The CDR3 sequence: CASSLGYGTSGIHTDTQYF. For the CDR3, the DNA is TGCGCCAGCAGCTTGGGATACGGGACTAGCGGCATTCACACAGATACGCAGTATTTT.

This clonotype has just a few counts. This CDR3 is CASSARGPGNQPQHF. The CDR3 region has the DNA TGTGCCAGCAGTGCGAGGGGTCCGGGCAATCAGCCCCAGCATTTT. This chain uses TRBV12-3 or TRBV12-4 with TRBJ1-5, with a tentative D call TRBD1 (5 bases). The V gene lost 5 bases and the J gene lost 2 bases, with 13 bases spanning the gap. The CDR3 spans 15 residues.

This clonotype has a handful of counts. The V and J genes are TRBV28 and TRBJ2-7; 7 nucleotides align to TRBD2. V gave up 4 bases and J gave up 1 base; unmatched junction bases: 4. CDR1 is MDHEN, CDR2 SYDVKM, per germline. CDR3 size: 14 residues. This CDR3 is CASSSPGGSYEQYV. The CDR3 nucleotides read TGTGCCAGCAGTTCTCCGGGGGGTTCCTACGAGCAGTACGTC.

The CDR3 sequence: CASRKEYGSGANVLTF. CDR3 nucleotide sequence: TGTGCCAGCAGAAAGGAATATGGTTCTGGGGCCAACGTCCTGACTTTC. The chain uses TRBV3-1 and TRBJ2-6; D gene uncertain. Germline loops: CDR1 LGHDT, CDR2 YNNKEL (reference sequence). V was trimmed by 6 bases and J by 1 base, leaving 13 bases between them. The CDR3 contains 16 residues.

The chain combines TRBV7-2 with TRBJ2-2, with TRBD2 as a possible D gene (5 bases). The length of the CDR3 is 15 residues. The germline CDR1 and CDR2 sequences are SGHTA and FQGNSA. V was cut by 0 bases and J by 5 bases, with 10 bases left in between. The CDR3 DNA is TGTGCCAGCAGCTTAGCGAGGGTGGAAACCGGGGAGCTGTTTTTT. Residues: CASSLARVETGELFF.